This T cell receptor (beta chain) derives from a study of shared clonotypes between healthy human individuals. TCRdb keeps only in-frame clones here, not all; method: immunoSEQ multiplex PCR. The table records under 1,100,000 clones, more than 65% of them present only once. Both subsets, CD45RA+ naive and CD45RA-negative memory, were split from the CD4+ cells. Trimming took 0 bases from V and 3 from J, leaving 9 bases between them. The CDR3 extends over 14 amino acids. CDR1 ENHRY and CDR2 SYGVKD come from the germline V gene. Remarks on this clone: Other DNA sequences in this sample translate to the same CDR3.

This sequence joins TRBV10-3 and TRBJ2-7, with unresolved D. This sequence originates from a man younger than 35 in good health. The sequenced material came from memory CD4+ T cells sorted from blood. Subset reported: CD45RA-negative fraction. CDR3 coding DNA: TGTGCCATCAGTGAGTCGACCGGCGGCTACGAGCAGTACTTC. It specifies CAISESTGGYEQYF.